A single sample gave rise to the 18 T cell receptor beta chains below, sequenced in a study of blood T cell repertoires in COVID-19. Profiled with immunoSEQ multiplex PCR; TCRdb holds only in-frame clones, not every one. The sample records around 300,000 clones, around nine tenths being singletons. What was sequenced was PBMCs or T cells enriched from blood (not recorded which). The origin of the receptors is a woman aged 40 to 50 who had recovered from COVID-19.

This sequence joins TRBV6-2 or TRBV6-3 and TRBJ2-7; 8 nucleotides match TRBD1. The V and J ends lost 2 bases and 2 bases, in that order; junction bases with no gene match: 17. This CDR3 has 19 amino acids. The V gene's germline CDR1 is MNHEY and CDR2 SVGEGT. The CDR3 DNA reads as TGTGCCAGCAGTTACCCCCGAGCCCCCCCGACAGGGGACGCCTACGAGCAGTACTTC. It encodes CASSYPRAPPTGDAYEQYF.

The CDR3 is CAISERQGMVNEQFF. For the CDR3, the DNA is TGTGCCATCAGTGAGCGGCAGGGGATGGTCAATGAGCAGTTCTTC. The chain couples TRBV10-3 to TRBJ2-1; a weak D match, TRBD1 (6 bases). Germline V CDR1 and CDR2: ENHRY, SYGVKD. Trimming left V 2 bases short and J 6 bases short, with 14 bases between. CDR3 size: 15 residues.

V gene TRBV5-4 combines with J gene TRBJ2-1, with D hard to call. The CDR3 is 13 residues long. Trimming stripped 3 bases from V and 7 bases from J, with 11 bases between. In germline, CDR1 is SGHNT, CDR2 YYREEE (reference sequence). Here the CDR3 DNA reads TGTGCCAGCAGCTCATCGGGTTGGAATGAGCAGTTCTTC. It encodes CASSSSGWNEQFF.

The J gene is TRBJ1-5, the V gene TRBV7-8, with TRBD1 matching over 8 bases. V was pared by 4 bases and J by 2 bases, with 10 bases of the junction left unmatched. CDR1 and CDR2 from the germline V gene are SGHVS and FQNEAQ. The CDR3 loop spans 17 amino acids. CDR3 nucleotide sequence: TGTGCCAGCAGCTCGTCACAGGGGGTAGTAGGCAATCAGCCCCAGCATTTT. Translated, it gives CASSSSQGVVGNQPQHF.

The chain couples TRBV24-1 to TRBJ2-1; D is undetermined. CDR1 KGHDR and CDR2 SFDVKD come from the germline V gene. The CDR3 extends over 14 amino acids. V was trimmed by 0 bases and J by 5 bases, leaving 7 bases between them. CDR3 sequence: CATSDLRVNNEQFF. DNA for the CDR3: TGTGCCACCAGTGATTTGCGGGTTAACAATGAGCAGTTCTTC.

This chain uses TRBV19 with TRBJ1-6, with TRBD1 matching 7 bases. The germline gives CDR1 LNHDA, CDR2 SQIVND (reference sequence). The CDR3 contains 17 residues. V shed 6 bases, J shed 5 bases, and the junction held 13 bases outside the gene matches. The CDR3 nucleotides read TGTGCCAGTAGAAGCCTACAGGGACAGTGGGATAATTCACCCCTCCACTTT. Translated, it gives CASRSLQGQWDNSPLHF. Based on the CDR3 plus reference TRBV19 and TRBJ1-6, the full variable domain is DGGITQSPKYLFRKEGQNVTLSCEQNLNHDAMYWYRQDPGQGLRLIYYSQIVNDFQKGDIAEGYSVSREKKESFPLTVTSAQKNPTAFYLCASRSLQGQWDNSPLHFGNGTRLTVT.

V is TRBV29-1 and J is TRBJ2-3; TRBD1 matches at 9 bases. CDR1 is SQVTM and CDR2 is ANQGSEA in the germline V gene. This CDR3 comprises 15 residues. V lost 7 bases and J lost 2; bases outside the gene matches: 10. CDR3 protein: CSGRDRVDPTDTQYF. CDR3 nucleotide sequence: TGCAGCGGTAGGGACAGGGTAGACCCCACAGATACGCAGTATTTT.

V usage is TRBV7-9 and J usage is TRBJ1-1; 8 bases agree with TRBD1. CDR1 is SEHNR, CDR2 FQNEAQ, per germline (reference sequence). This CDR3 comprises 11 residues. V was clipped by 3 bases and J by 10 bases; unmatched bases: 1. The CDR3 loop reads CASSFDRGAFF. The CDR3 DNA sequence: TGTGCCAGCAGCTTTGACAGGGGAGCTTTCTTT.

This clone was seen only once. The CDR3 DNA reads TGTGCCAGCAGTGAAACTAGCGGCGAGCAGTACTTC. The encoded protein is CASSETSGEQYF. The chain carries TRBV2 and TRBJ2-7; 8 positions match TRBD2. The CDR3 length is 12 residues. Trimming took 2 bases from V and 6 from J; bases not matched to a gene: 0. CDR1 is SNHLY, CDR2 FYNNEI, per germline.

The J gene is TRBJ2-7, the V gene TRBV2; 8 bases match TRBD1. The CDR3 sequence is 13 residues long. Looked up from germline, CDR1 is SNHLY and CDR2 is FYNNEI. V trimming: 4 bases; J trimming: 5 bases; junction bases outside the gene matches: 4. As DNA, the CDR3 is TGTGCCAGCAGTGGGACAGGGTTCGACGAGCAGTACTTC. It codes for CASSGTGFDEQYF.

A few counts support this clone. The J gene is TRBJ2-1, the V gene TRBV3-1 (or the pseudogene TRBV3-2); TRBD2 aligns across 11 bases. The V segment lost 6 bases and the J segment 9 bases; nucleotides outside the gene matches: 10. The CDR3 has 15 amino acids. Germline CDR1 reads LGHDT; CDR2 reads YNNKEL (reference sequence). This CDR3 reads CASSPSGGLAGEQFF. CDR3 nucleotide sequence: TGTGCCAGCAGTCCTAGCGGGGGGCTCGCGGGTGAGCAGTTCTTC.

V is TRBV6-1 and J is TRBJ1-2; D is possibly TRBD1 (5 bases). Germline assignment: CDR1 MNHNS and CDR2 SASEGT. The length of the CDR3 is 14 residues. Trimming removed 0 bases from V and 7 bases from J, with 12 bases in between. The CDR3 DNA reads as TGTGCCAGCAGTGAAGCGCGGACATCTAGTGGCTACACCTTC. It codes for CASSEARTSSGYTF.

The chain carries TRBV11-2 and TRBJ1-2; possibly TRBD1 for D (6 bases). The germline CDR1 and CDR2 sequences are SGHAT and FQNNGV. This CDR3 has 17 amino acids. Between the trimmed V and J ends, which lost 5 bases and 3 bases, there was a span of 22 bases. The CDR3 DNA follows: TGTGCCAGCAGCCTTTCCAGCAGGGGCGGAAACTACTATGGCTACACCTTC. It specifies CASSLSSRGGNYYGYTF. Using reference TRBV11-2 and TRBJ1-2 for the parts outside the CDR3, the full variable domain is EAGVAQSPRYKIIEKRQSVAFWCNPISGHATLYWYQQILGQGPKLLIQFQNNGVVDDSQLPKDRFSAERLKGVDSTLKIQPAKLEDSAVYLCASSLSSRGGNYYGYTFGSGTRLTVV.

In nucleotides, the CDR3 is TGTGCCAGCAGTTCCCTGTTGAGCGTGGGCACCGGGGAGCTGTTTTTT. This translates into CASSSLLSVGTGELFF. V is TRBV6-2 or TRBV6-3 and J is TRBJ2-2; no definite D call. V lost 4 bases and J lost 4, with 16 bases in between. Per germline, CDR1 MNHEY and CDR2 SVGEGT. The CDR3 covers 16 residues.

The chain employs TRBV7-3 and TRBJ2-1; 13 bases map to TRBD2. J gave up 9 bases and V 4 bases, and 6 bases lay outside the gene matches. CDR1 SGHTA and CDR2 FQGTGA come from the germline V gene. The length of the CDR3 is 15 residues. The CDR3 DNA reads as TGTGCCAGCAGCTGGGGACTAGCGGGAAAGGTTGAGCAGTTCTTC. It yields the protein CASSWGLAGKVEQFF.

This clone was detected once. Other DNA sequences in this specimen translate into the identical CDR3. The V gene is TRBV30, the J gene TRBJ2-2; no definite D call. Germline values: CDR1 GTSNPN, CDR2 SVGIG (reference sequence). V dropped 0 bases and J dropped 1 base, with 6 bases sitting between them. This CDR3 comprises 14 residues. CDR3 nucleotides: TGTGCCTGGAGTGTATCCAGGAACACCGGGGAGCTGTTTTTT. This encodes CAWSVSRNTGELFF.

Here the CDR3 reads CASSRDRVRTEAFF. In DNA, the CDR3 is TGTGCCAGCAGCCGGGACAGGGTTCGGACTGAAGCTTTCTTT. This sequence joins TRBV3-1 (or the pseudogene TRBV3-2) and TRBJ1-1, with 9 bases matching TRBD1. The CDR3 has 14 residues. V gave up 4 bases and J gave up 5 bases; unmatched junction bases: 5. Germline V gene data show CDR1 as LGHDT and CDR2 as YNNKEL (reference sequence).

This sequence joins TRBV19 and TRBJ2-3; D might be TRBD2 (5 bases). Germline CDR1 reads LNHDA; CDR2 reads SQIVND (reference sequence). This CDR3 comprises 12 residues. V gave up 5 bases and J gave up 4 bases, with 7 bases separating them. The CDR3 sequence is CASSVGADTQYF. The CDR3 nucleotides read TGTGCCAGTAGTGTGGGAGCAGATACGCAGTATTTT.